This T cell receptor beta chain is drawn from a study of molecular identifiers for immune sequencing clone quantification. Study-wide results and limits: In naive cells, under 1% of molecules belonged to clones above 20 RNA copies, against over 99% in effector cells. The sizes of highly expanded clones could be underestimated when identical TCR molecules share a barcode.

Generation of bulk TCR libraries relied on previously described methods and listed TCR primers. TCRdb re-called the PCR reads through MiXCR, storing one row per CDR3 protein. The data contain roughly 630,000 distinct CDR3 sequences, 25% of them singletons. In regard to this clonotype: As yet, its antigen is unknown.

The TCR sequence derives from a human donor in good health. Some libraries in this study had Jurkat cell RNA spiked in. The sequencing sample was made of naive CD8+ T cells from blood, with Jurkat cell RNA spiked in. Subset specified: FACS-sorted CD8+CD4-CCR7+CD45RA+ naive T cells.

The CDR3: CASNLNGGASSGANVLTF. The CDR3 nucleotides read TGTGCCAGCAACCTGAATGGGGGGGCAAGCTCTGGGGCCAACGTCCTGACTTTC. J is TRBJ2-6 and V is TRBV3-2; the table names TRBD1, a call not compared with the DNA. TRBV3-2 is described as a pseudogene. The CDR3 extends over 18 amino acids.